This T cell receptor (beta chain) was obtained from a study of cytomegalovirus exposure and HLA in healthy donors listed by TCRdb under 2017. General notes on the study: An earlier analysis of a few hundred of the donors reported 276 Gb of sequence data and 95 million to 130 million unique TCR beta sequences obtained from roughly 180 million T cells. Roughly 300 gigabases of sequencing data and roughly 81 million unique TCR sequences made up an early release that covered fewer than 650 HLA-typed donors. Of the roughly 400 genotyped donors, 75% to 85% were placed in the genetic ancestry cluster associated with self-reported Caucasian donors. The study aimed to test whether signatures of past pathogen exposure could be identified by cataloging public T cell receptors. The T cell repertoires of 670 or so subjects were profiled by immunosequencing and related to cytomegalovirus serostatus. Besides the first cohort of roughly 660 subjects, a separate validation cohort made up of around 120 different subjects was used. The study combined high-throughput TCR immunosequencing, statistical association of individual TCRs with disease status, and machine learning to predict cytomegalovirus infection status. To study patterns of TCR occurrence, a later analysis re-analyzed previously published TCR beta repertoires from more than 550 donors and added high-resolution HLA genotyping. Rather than drawing on any new phenotypic data, the later analysis identified candidate immune exposures from TCR beta sequences and the way those sequences occurred across donors. In an earlier analysis of around 540 of the donors, high-throughput TCR beta sequencing was used to judge whether each TCR beta V gene segment behaved as functional or pseudogenic. Donor age, sex, ethnicity and CMV serostatus were compiled together with the repertoire data. Genome-wide SNP genotypes for about three fifths of the roughly 670 donors were used in a later genetic analysis, which treated that subset as a discovery cohort. Every repertoire in the discovery cohort had been generated on one and the same sequencing platform. Both class I and class II loci were covered by HLA typing, at four-digit resolution. The number of donors typed differed by locus, with about 629-630 for A, B, C, DRB1 and DQB1, roughly 520 for DQA1, 600 to 610 for DPA1, and around 430 for DPB1. About 5 DR-DQ haplotypes were handled as single units for association and clustering, since linkage in the cohort was strong. Among about 390 genotyped donors of the cohort, an average of approximately 240,000 unique TCR beta nucleotide sequences were sequenced per donor, about a sixth of them non-productive.

The cohort comprised 710 or so healthy bone marrow donors. At the time of sampling, every cohort member was nominally healthy, though immune exposures that went unrecorded were likely present. The donor tested CMV seronegative and was one of the 352 seronegative cohort members. Each donor provided a peripheral blood sample, and peripheral blood mononuclear cells were used for TCR beta sequencing. The Qiagen DNeasy Blood Extraction Kit was used to extract genomic DNA from the blood cell samples. From its cysteine to its phenylalanine, the CDR3 spans 15 amino acids. Here the CDR3 DNA is all that survives: 45 bases in frame from base 1. CDR1 LGHNA and CDR2 YSLEER were looked up in the germline V gene. Cut back by 0 bases and 7 bases, the V and J ends lie 10 bases apart. The study at large found these results: V-gene and J-gene trimming of TCR beta chains was associated with a missense DCLRE1C variant in a later genetic analysis, and the association was replicated in an independent cohort. A later analysis associated approximately 17,000 TCR beta sequences with specific HLA alleles at a false discovery rate of 0.05. Because the 87-base-pair reads could not distinguish some IMGT-functional V segments, including TRBV6-2 and TRBV6-3, those segments were excluded. According to a later analysis, TCR association rates differed among HLA loci, with DRB1 alleles showing the most associated TCRs and HLA-C alleles showing the fewest. A cluster of highly shared sequence variants was judged likely to represent a technical artifact of the sequencing pipeline. According to a later analysis, most CMV-associated TCR beta chains appeared to be HLA-restricted, and the HLA associations seemed to be driven largely by CMV exposure. Sequencing depth was assumed to be roughly uniform across donors in the presence/absence analyses, though that assumption may not hold. According to a later analysis, parvovirus B19, influenza, CMV and Epstein-Barr virus appeared linked to several top co-occurrence clusters. Roughly 15 rarely observed V segments, including chromosome 9 orphons, were excluded from the earlier analysis of some 590 of the donors because counts were too low. Broadly in line with IMGT annotations, most TCR beta V segments showed up in productive rearrangements about 90% or about 30% of the time in an earlier analysis of approximately 600 of the donors. The study gave a list of some 150 TCR beta chains associated with cytomegalovirus. Linkage disequilibrium might explain the correlated functional status among segregating V segments, but an unknown experimental factor could not be ruled out. This cohort had only TCR beta chains sequenced, and the lack of alpha or paired-chain data limited which features could be detected. In vitro tests confirmed that a few of the cytomegalovirus-associated TCR beta chains recognize cytomegalovirus antigens. In a later genetic analysis, fewer N-insertions in productive TCRs were reported among donors in an Asian-associated ancestry cluster than the roughly 640-donor mean. In both the original and validation cohorts, the classifier was reported to diagnose cytomegalovirus status with high specificity and sensitivity. Because HLA typing was missing for some donors at each locus, association tests included only the typed subset. CMV serostatus was the only immune exposure information available for the cohort. A further reported finding was that TCR beta sequences accurately predicted the HLA-A and HLA-B alleles for most subjects in the first cohort. Most TCR sequences were seen in very few donors, while some public TCRs were found in many individuals. Assigning TCR associations to individual alleles was difficult when HLA alleles, especially DR and DQ, strongly co-occurred. Compared with equally common non-associated chains, HLA-associated TCR beta chains in a later analysis were more clonally expanded and had lower generation probabilities. According to the authors, the approach could potentially be generalized to other disease states and immunological phenotypes.

Libraries were built with the immunoSEQ multiplex PCR assay. For the multiplex PCR, a mixture combining 60 forward primers for TCR Vbeta segments and 13 reverse primers for TCR Jbeta segments was used. Amplification of the CDR3 region of rearranged TCR beta genes was performed with a multiplex PCR assay on genomic DNA. On the Illumina HiSeq System, the amplified TCR beta libraries were sequenced as 87-base-pair reads. The source study handled its data this way. In a later analysis, tens of millions of unique TCR beta chains were counted across the roughly 670 repertoires, and roughly 11 million of these chains were shared by at least two donors. To remove PCR and sequencing errors, raw reads were error-corrected and collapsed into unique sequences using a nearest-neighbor algorithm that merged closely related sequences. Alignment of CDR3 sequences to IMGT reference sequences was used to assign V, D and J gene segments. Each retained sequence needed at least a six-nucleotide match to both a V gene segment and a J gene segment. Rearrangements were called productive when the CDR3 lacked stop codons and stayed in frame with V and J; all others were non-productive. Following IMGT convention, CDR3 was defined as the stretch from the second conserved V-encoded cysteine to the conserved J-encoded phenylalanine. Sequences without an unambiguous match to a single V gene segment were excluded from the earlier analysis of approximately 560 of the donors. An earlier analysis of under 750 of the donors called V segments functional above 56.7% productive rearrangements and segregating when the between-donor standard deviation exceeded 5%. A statistical classification framework was built for diagnosing cytomegalovirus status from the catalog of TCR beta chain sequences. In a later analysis, V and J genes were assigned by comparing TCR nucleotide sequences against IMGT/GENE-DB human TR gene sequences. The TCRdist pipeline was used in a later analysis to assign CDR3 sequences and most-parsimonious VDJ recombination scenarios. In a later analysis, every TCR beta chain was defined by the combination of its CDR3 amino acid sequence and its V-gene family, and reads without a unique V-gene family were dropped. As a way to deal with suspected cross-contamination and a sequencing artifact, a later analysis dropped 450 to 600 nucleotide sequences that were highly shared and had low generation probability. For each public chain, a later analysis derived a clonal expansion index from normalized ranks of inferred template counts within each repertoire. A later analysis computed generation probabilities with a VDJ recombination model fitted to out-of-frame rearrangements, and checked the results against IGoR. In a later analysis, TCR-TCR, TCR-HLA and TCR-CMV co-occurrence was scored with hypergeometric tests, and a repertoire-size bias correction was applied to TCR pairs. In a later analysis, false discovery rates were estimated by permuting HLA or CMV assignments 20 times. In a later analysis, co-occurring TCRs were grouped using DBSCAN, with TCRdist sequence similarity added in when clustering inside HLA-allele-positive subsets. Repertoires with fewer than 30,000 or more than 120,000 public chains were left out of co-occurrence clustering, as were roughly five repertoires with anomalous nucleotide sharing. This immuneACCESS table, as held by TCRdb, lists in-frame sequences with V and J called but not all clones. Of the missing ones, under half trace to an unresolved V gene in checked studies; the others have no known cause. V, J and clone size reflect that table, while D and trimming were determined from the DNA. Recorded for this sample are about 140,000 clones; 80% of them occurred a single time. The top ten hold around 4.9% of the sample.

For this clone: There is no known antigen for this receptor. No much larger clonotype is one base removed from it; base qualities were not supplied.

Material for sequencing was PBMCs. The chain couples TRBV4-3 to TRBJ1-6; a weak D assignment points to TRBD1 (5 bases agree). This TCR was sampled from a male donor in good health and CMV-seronegative. The DNA sequence reads TGCGCCAGCAGCCAAGAGGGGCGAACCAATTCACCCCTCCACTTT. It codes for CASSQEGRTNSPLHF.